A single sample gave rise to the 12 T cell receptor beta chains below, sequenced in a study of T cell repertoires in cytomegalovirus infection. Each CDR3 protein gets one entry after TCRdb re-called the reads with MiXCR. The sample includes about 260,000 distinct CDR3 sequences, roughly 13% of them seen just once. Specimen: PBMCs. These TCRs come from a human donor in good health (CMV status not recorded). Some clones in this sample may be carry-over from other donors' samples.

Many counts were recorded for this clonotype. V gene TRBV7-2 combines with J gene TRBJ2-1, with TRBD1 as a possible D gene (7 bases). CDR3 size: 15 residues. Trimming removed 5 bases at V and 9 bases at J, with 20 bases between. Germline assignment: CDR1 SGHTA and CDR2 FQGNSA. DNA of the CDR3: TGTGCCAGCAGCCTGACAGGGCGGGGTAGTGGTGAGCAGTTCTTC. It codes for CASSLTGRGSGEQFF.

In its sample, this clonotype was seen many times. The rearrangement uses TRBV7-2 and TRBJ2-7, with a weak D call TRBD2 (5 bases). Trimming removed 3 bases from V and 2 bases from J, with 17 bases in between. CDR1 and CDR2 (germline): SGHTA, FQGNSA. The CDR3 sequence is 16 residues long. CDR3 residues: CASSLTGLLRPYEQYF. CDR3 nucleotides: TGTGCCAGCAGCTTGACGGGGTTACTCCGGCCCTACGAGCAGTACTTC.

The gene calls are TRBV2 and TRBJ2-5; TRBD1 matches at 7 bases. CDR3 size: 17 residues. V was clipped by 6 bases and J by 4 bases; unmatched bases: 17. Germline-derived CDR1 and CDR2 are SNHLY and FYNNEI. The CDR3, as DNA: TGTGCCAGCAGACAAGCCCGAGGGGTAGGGGGCATAGAGACCCAGTACTTC. This gives the protein CASRQARGVGGIETQYF.

The chain combines TRBV18 with TRBJ2-7; D is perhaps TRBD2 (5 bases). The CDR3 contains 13 residues. V dropped 3 bases and J dropped 5 bases, with 11 bases sitting between them. The V gene's germline CDR1 is KGHSH and CDR2 LQKENI. The chain's CDR3 is CASSPRREHEQYF. The CDR3 DNA reads TGTGCCAGCTCACCCCGTAGGGAGCACGAGCAGTACTTC.

This clonotype was found a few times. The V gene is TRBV20-1, the J gene TRBJ2-2, with TRBD2 matching 7 bases. The CDR3 has 12 amino acids. After removal of 3 bases from V and 6 bases from J, the junction contained 1 base not matched to a gene. Germline lookup yields CDR1 DFQATT and CDR2 SNEGSKA (reference sequence). The CDR3: CSASRGAGELFF. CDR3 coding DNA: TGCAGTGCTAGCCGGGGGGCCGGGGAGCTGTTTTTT.

The chain uses TRBV7-3 and TRBJ1-2; no definite D call. CDR1 and CDR2 (germline): SGHTA, FQGTGA. The CDR3 totals 16 residues. V shed 0 bases and J shed 6 bases, with 17 bases lying between them. The CDR3 sequence is CASSLTVEPTPDGYTF. CDR3 DNA: TGTGCCAGCAGCTTAACGGTGGAGCCAACCCCGGATGGCTACACCTTC.

This clonotype came up many times. V gene TRBV7-2 combines with J gene TRBJ1-1; weak D call: TRBD1 (6 bases). The CDR3 has 14 amino acids. CDR1 SGHTA and CDR2 FQGNSA come from the germline V gene. Trimming removed 5 bases from V and 2 bases from J, with 12 bases in between. Here the CDR3 DNA reads TGTGCCAGCAGCCAGACAGGATTAAACACTGAAGCTTTCTTT. This translates into CASSQTGLNTEAFF.

Ten or more counts support this clonotype. V and J are TRBV11-3 and TRBJ2-1; a possible D gene is TRBD1 (6 bases). Germline V gene sequence: CDR1 SGHNT, CDR2 YENEEA. This CDR3 region has 15 residues. The V gene lost 3 bases and the J gene lost 5 bases, with 14 bases spanning the gap. For the CDR3, the DNA is TGTGCCAGCAGCTTCCGGGACACCTCTGACAATGAGCAGTTCTTC. It is translated as CASSFRDTSDNEQFF.

Note on this clonotype: Given a much more abundant clone one base away, this may be a read error. This rearrangement joins TRBV28 to TRBJ1-1; D gene unclear. The V gene's germline CDR1 is MDHEN and CDR2 SYDVKM. Between the trimmed V and J ends, which lost 5 bases and 3 bases, there was a span of 10 bases. This CDR3 spans 13 amino acids. The DNA of the CDR3 is TGTGCCAGCAGTCACATAGGGTACACTGAAGCTTTCTTT. This codes for CASSHIGYTEAFF.

The V call is TRBV29-1, the J call TRBJ2-3; tentative D call: TRBD1 (6 bases). The germline V gene has CDR1 SQVTM and CDR2 ANQGSEA. This CDR3 is 12 amino acids long. V dropped 4 bases and J dropped 9 bases, with 14 bases sitting between them. CDR3 protein: CSVVTGLGTQYF. The CDR3 nucleotides read TGCAGCGTTGTAACAGGGTTAGGCACGCAGTATTTT.

This clonotype was seen only a few times. The chain is built from TRBV4-1 and TRBJ2-1; the D is unclear. CDR3 length equals 13 residues. Trimming shortened V by 0 bases and J by 7 bases, and 7 bases separated the two germline ends. CDR1 is MGHRA and CDR2 is YSYEKL in the germline V gene. CDR3: CASSQEVGNEQFF. The CDR3 region has the DNA TGCGCCAGCAGCCAAGAGGTGGGGAATGAGCAGTTCTTC.

This clonotype has a count of ten or more. The rearrangement joins TRBV7-9 to TRBJ1-6, with D hard to call. Trimming shortened V by 1 base and J by 6 bases, and 7 bases separated the two germline ends. The CDR3 totals 14 residues. Germline CDR1 and CDR2: SEHNR and FQNEAQ (reference sequence). The CDR3 DNA sequence: TGTGCCAGCAGCTTAGGTCCGGGTAATTCACCCCTCCACTTT. Translation gives CASSLGPGNSPLHF.